What follows are 30 T cell receptor beta chains derived from one specimen sequenced in a study of T-cell memory formation after mild COVID-19. TCRdb reprocessed the 5' RACE reads via MiXCR and lists one record per CDR3 protein. The sample lists roughly 310,000 distinct CDR3 sequences; more than 15% were seen once. Input material: PBMCs or a T cell subset sorted from them (not recorded which). The receptors derive from a young man who had mild COVID-19 (a few samples of this study predate the infection). Cell type and time point are not known.

This chain uses TRBV5-1 with TRBJ1-5; D call uncertain. The V and J ends lost 1 base and 5 bases respectively, with 7 bases between them. CDR1 and CDR2 (germline): SGHRS, YFSETQ. The CDR3 length is 13 residues. CDR3 in amino acids: CASSLYGDQPQHF. The CDR3 region has the DNA TGCGCCAGCAGCTTGTATGGGGATCAGCCCCAGCATTTT.

The chain couples TRBV20-1 to TRBJ1-4, with TRBD1 matching 11 bases. The CDR3 totals 14 residues. Per germline, CDR1 DFQATT and CDR2 SNEGSKA (reference sequence). After removal of 6 bases from V and 8 bases from J, the junction contained 8 bases not matched to a gene. This CDR3 reads CSAQGTGGSEKLFF. In DNA form, the CDR3 reads TGCAGTGCCCAAGGGACAGGGGGATCAGAAAAACTGTTTTTT.

This clonotype was counted between two and nine times. This chain joins TRBV4-1 and TRBJ1-3; possible D gene TRBD1, 5 bases. Per the germline V gene, CDR1 is MGHRA and CDR2 is YSYEKL. The CDR3 has 15 amino acids. The germline V and J ends were trimmed by 0 bases and 2 bases, with 8 bases remaining between them. CDR3 nucleotide sequence: TGCGCCAGCAGCCAAGATAGGGGTCCTGGAAACACCATATATTTT. Its translation: CASSQDRGPGNTIYF.

This chain links TRBV20-1 with TRBJ1-1, with D possibly being TRBD1 (5 bases). The V gene's germline CDR1 is DFQATT and CDR2 SNEGSKA (reference sequence). The CDR3 length is 14 residues. Trimming cost V 0 bases and J 1 base, with 9 bases left between them. CDR3 sequence (DNA): TGCAGTGCTAGAGATCGAAGGGGGAACACTGAAGCTTTCTTT. This codes for CSARDRRGNTEAFF.

The gene calls are TRBV2 and TRBJ1-2; the D is unclear. The germline V gene encodes CDR1 SNHLY and CDR2 FYNNEI. The CDR3 spans 14 residues. V lost 8 bases and J 6 bases, leaving 19 bases between the germline ends. For the CDR3, the DNA is TGTGCCAGCTGCCGGCGGGCCTTTGGGGATGGCTACACCTTC. Translating gives CASCRRAFGDGYTF.

The table lists this clonotype with a few counts. The J gene is TRBJ1-2, the V gene TRBV5-1; 7 nucleotides align to TRBD1. Germline V gene data show CDR1 as SGHRS and CDR2 as YFSETQ. Losses at the gene ends were 6 bases for V and 5 bases for J; bases not matched to a gene: 13. The CDR3 covers 15 residues. CDR3: CASTFQPGQRYGYTF. CDR3 in DNA: TGCGCCAGCACCTTTCAGCCGGGACAGCGGTATGGCTACACCTTC. The full variable domain, in which reference TRBV5-1 and TRBJ1-2 provide the parts outside the CDR3, is KAGVTQTPRYLIKTRGQQVTLSCSPISGHRSVSWYQQTPGQGLQFLFEYFSETQRNKGNFPGRFSGRQFSNSRSEMNVSTLELGDSALYLCASTFQPGQRYGYTFGSGTRLTVV.

The chain uses TRBV6-6 and TRBJ2-7; the match to TRBD1 covers 7 bases. J gave up 6 bases and V 0 bases, and 8 bases lay outside the gene matches. This CDR3 is 15 amino acids long. Germline assignment: CDR1 MNHNY and CDR2 SVGAGI (reference sequence). DNA of the CDR3: TGTGCCAGCAGTTACTCCGCGACAGGGATGGGCGAGCAGTACGTC. Residues: CASSYSATGMGEQYV.

The CDR3 reads CASSVVSADTQYF. In DNA, the CDR3 is TGTGCCAGCAGCGTAGTGAGCGCAGATACGCAGTATTTT. The chain employs TRBV9 and TRBJ2-3, with D uncertain. The CDR3 extends over 13 amino acids. Germline values: CDR1 SGDLS, CDR2 YYNGEE. V gave up 0 bases and J gave up 4 bases, with 6 bases separating them. Combining the CDR3 with reference TRBV9 and TRBJ2-3 gives the whole variable domain DSGVTQTPKHLITATGQRVTLRCSPRSGDLSVYWYQQSLDQGLQFLIQYYNGEERAKGNILERFSAQQFPDLHSELNLSSLELGDSALYFCASSVVSADTQYFGPGTRLTVL.

This clonotype was detected only a few times. This chain uses TRBV4-1 with TRBJ1-4; 7 bases fit TRBD1. Germline V gene sequence: CDR1 MGHRA, CDR2 YSYEKL. The CDR3 spans 15 residues. The J segment lost 4 bases and the V segment lost 3 bases, leaving 5 bases of the junction unmatched. The CDR3 nucleotides are TGCGCCAGCAGCCACTCCGGGACAGTTAATGAAAAACTGTTTTTT. Protein: CASSHSGTVNEKLFF.

The chain has TRBV20-1 and TRBJ2-5; 8 bases line up with TRBD2. CDR1 DFQATT and CDR2 SNEGSKA come from the germline V gene (reference sequence). This CDR3 contains 14 residues. The V segment lost 6 bases and the J segment 7 bases; nucleotides outside the gene matches: 13. CDR3 sequence: CSASGAGESGTQYF. The CDR3, as DNA: TGCAGTGCCAGCGGAGCGGGGGAGTCAGGGACCCAGTACTTC.

This clonotype appeared a few times. The rearrangement links TRBV20-1 to TRBJ2-7; D not certain. CDR1 is DFQATT and CDR2 is SNEGSKA in the germline V gene (reference sequence). The CDR3 length is 14 residues. Trimming pared 2 bases from V and 4 bases from J, leaving 15 bases between. The CDR3 sequence is CSARLPSKRYEQYF. In DNA form, the CDR3 reads TGCAGTGCTAGATTACCCAGTAAGAGGTACGAGCAGTACTTC.

V gene TRBV11-2 combines with J gene TRBJ2-1; maybe TRBD1 (6 bases). V was clipped by 6 bases and J by 5 bases, with 20 bases between them. Germline V gene data show CDR1 as SGHAT and CDR2 as FQNNGV. There are 16 residues in the CDR3. The CDR3 region is CASRAGSWAGDNEQFF. The CDR3 region has the DNA TGTGCCAGCAGAGCAGGGTCATGGGCAGGGGACAATGAGCAGTTCTTC.

This clonotype showed up just a few times. V and J are TRBV20-1 and TRBJ2-1; D not resolved. Germline V gene lookup returns CDR1 DFQATT and CDR2 SNEGSKA (reference sequence). The CDR3 runs to 13 residues. V lost 1 base, J lost 0 bases, and 4 bases lay in between. In nucleotides, the CDR3 is TGCAGTGCTAGAGCGGTCTCCTACAATGAGCAGTTCTTC. Its translation is CSARAVSYNEQFF.

The CDR3 DNA reads as TGCGCCAGCAGCTTGGGACACATCACAGATACGCAGTATTTT. This codes for CASSLGHITDTQYF. This chain joins TRBV5-1 and TRBJ2-3; D is unclear. Germline CDR1 is SGHRS and CDR2 is YFSETQ. V was trimmed by 0 bases and J by 2 bases, leaving 7 bases between them. This CDR3 has 14 amino acids.

This clonotype was observed a single time. V usage is TRBV18 and J usage is TRBJ2-7; no reliable D call. The CDR3 has 15 amino acids. Germline loops: CDR1 KGHSH, CDR2 LQKENI. Trimming pared 2 bases from V and 0 bases from J, leaving 11 bases between. CDR3 residues: CASSPDGKASYEQYV. CDR3 DNA: TGTGCCAGCTCACCAGACGGAAAGGCCTCCTACGAGCAGTACGTC.

V is TRBV10-2 and J is TRBJ1-1, with 9 nucleotides matching TRBD1. The length of the CDR3 is 13 residues. Per germline, CDR1 WSHSY and CDR2 SAAADI. Unmatched junction bases numbered 5, after V lost 4 bases and J lost 8 bases. The DNA for the CDR3 is TGCGCCAGCAGTGTACAGGGGGCTGGAGAAGCTTTCTTT. As protein: CASSVQGAGEAFF.

This clonotype was seen a handful of times. The chain uses TRBV6-5 and TRBJ2-1; no clear D gene. The length of the CDR3 is 14 residues. V was cut by 5 bases and J by 15 bases, with 23 bases left in between. Germline values: CDR1 MNHEY, CDR2 SVGAGI. CDR3: CASSDPGSFSWLFF. CDR3 bases: TGTGCCAGCAGTGACCCTGGCTCATTTTCCTGGTTGTTCTTC.

This clonotype appeared a few times. The rearrangement joins TRBV28 to TRBJ1-5; D is possibly TRBD1 (5 bases). V was clipped by 8 bases and J by 6 bases, with 14 bases between them. This CDR3 has 13 amino acids. Looked up from germline, CDR1 is MDHEN and CDR2 is SYDVKM. CDR3 sequence reads: CASSPSGGQPQHF. CDR3 DNA: TGTGCCAGCTCTCCCTCCGGGGGTCAGCCCCAGCATTTT. Using reference TRBV28 and TRBJ1-5 for the parts outside the CDR3, the full variable domain is DVKVTQSSRYLVKRTGEKVFLECVQDMDHENMFWYRQDPGLGLRLIYFSYDVKMKEKGDIPEGYSVSREKKERFSLILESASTNQTSMYLCASSPSGGQPQHFGDGTRLSIL.

This chain connects TRBV6-6 to TRBJ2-2; D possibly corresponds to TRBD1 (6 bases). The V and J ends lost 6 bases and 2 bases respectively, with 7 bases between them. Germline V gene lookup returns CDR1 MNHNY and CDR2 SVGAGI (reference sequence). This CDR3 has 13 amino acids. The CDR3 sequence is CASRDSNTGELFF. The CDR3, as DNA: TGTGCCAGCAGGGACAGCAACACCGGGGAGCTGTTTTTT.

In its sample, this clonotype was seen many times. The genes are TRBV20-1 and TRBJ2-7; D not certain. CDR3 length: 11 amino acids. The germline V and J ends were trimmed by 6 bases and 2 bases, with 8 bases remaining between them. Germline-derived CDR1 and CDR2 are DFQATT and SNEGSKA (reference sequence). Here the CDR3 reads CSAEGPYEQYF. In DNA, the CDR3 is TGCAGTGCGGAAGGACCCTACGAGCAGTACTTC.

The CDR3 DNA is TGTGCCACCAGTGATTTGGGGCTAGCGAGTGAGCAGTTCTTC. It is translated as CATSDLGLASEQFF. V gene TRBV24-1 combines with J gene TRBJ2-1; possible D gene TRBD2, 6 bases. Germline V CDR1 and CDR2: KGHDR, SFDVKD. This CDR3 has 14 residues. The ends were cut back, 0 bases at V and 9 bases at J, with 11 bases in the middle.

In its sample, this clonotype was seen a few times. The rearrangement links TRBV4-2 to TRBJ2-3, with 10 bases that match TRBD1. The CDR3 extends over 17 amino acids. Trimming removed 0 bases from V and 3 bases from J; junction bases left unmatched: 6. Germline CDR1 LGHNA, CDR2 YNFKEQ. CDR3 in amino acids: CASSQEGQGKYTDTQYF. The CDR3 DNA reads as TGTGCCAGCAGCCAAGAGGGACAGGGGAAATATACAGATACGCAGTATTTT.

This sequence joins TRBV15 and TRBJ1-5; 9 positions agree with TRBD1. Germline trimming cut 4 bases from V and 7 bases from J; bases unmatched to any gene: 2. The CDR3 length is 13 residues. CDR1 and CDR2 from the germline V gene are LNHNV and YYDKDF (reference sequence). Here the CDR3 DNA reads TGTGCCACCAGCACGGACAGGGGACAGCCCCAGCATTTT. This sequence encodes CATSTDRGQPQHF.

V usage is TRBV5-1 and J usage is TRBJ2-5, with D maybe TRBD2 (6 bases). The germline V and J ends were trimmed by 7 bases and 1 base, with 11 bases remaining between them. This CDR3 spans 13 amino acids. The germline CDR1 and CDR2 sequences are SGHRS and YFSETQ. CDR3 amino acids: CASPGGTQETQYF. Here the CDR3 DNA reads TGCGCCAGCCCCGGAGGGACCCAAGAGACCCAGTACTTC.

V usage is TRBV11-2 and J usage is TRBJ1-3; D gene unclear. Germline values: CDR1 SGHAT, CDR2 FQNNGV. The CDR3 consists of 12 residues. The V end lost 9 bases, the J end lost 2 bases, and 8 bases lay between the germline ends. CDR3 coding DNA: TGTGCCAGTTCTGGGCCTGGAAACACCATATATTTT. Translating it yields CASSGPGNTIYF. The variable domain in full, with the rest retrieved from reference TRBV11-2 and TRBJ1-3, is EAGVAQSPRYKIIEKRQSVAFWCNPISGHATLYWYQQILGQGPKLLIQFQNNGVVDDSQLPKDRFSAERLKGVDSTLKIQPAKLEDSAVYLCASSGPGNTIYFGEGSWLTVV.

This clonotype was found a few times. The chain employs TRBV11-2 and TRBJ2-1, with D perhaps TRBD2 (7 bases). This CDR3 has 15 residues. V gave up 2 bases and J gave up 9 bases, with 17 bases separating them. CDR1 is SGHAT and CDR2 is FQNNGV in the germline V gene. The CDR3 reads CASSLSRGGASEQFF. DNA for the CDR3: TGTGCCAGCAGCTTAAGCCGAGGGGGGGCCAGTGAGCAGTTCTTC.

This sequence joins TRBV23-1 and TRBJ1-5; D gene uncertain. TRBV23-1 is known as an ORF, though its function is uncertain. V lost 1 base and J 7 bases, leaving 5 bases between the germline ends. The CDR3 sequence is 12 residues long. The CDR3 DNA reads as TGCGCCAGCAGTCAATTAAGCCAGCCCCAGCATTTT. Its protein is CASSQLSQPQHF.

This clonotype was seen at least ten times. The chain is built from TRBV7-9 and TRBJ1-2; TRBD1 might be the D (5 bases). CDR3 size: 12 residues. Trimming left V 5 bases short and J 8 bases short, with 12 bases between. Germline loops: CDR1 SEHNR, CDR2 FQNEAQ (reference sequence). CDR3 protein: CASSPGQSGYTF. The CDR3 region has the DNA TGTGCCAGCAGCCCAGGACAATCCGGCTACACCTTC.

There are a few counts of this clonotype. This chain links TRBV7-2 with TRBJ1-3; D possibly corresponds to TRBD1 (5 bases). The CDR3 runs to 13 residues. The germline CDR1 and CDR2 sequences are SGHTA and FQGNSA. V was clipped by 5 bases and J by 11 bases, with 16 bases between them. CDR3 loop: CASSARAWGSIYF. The CDR3 bases are TGTGCCAGCAGCGCCCGGGCGTGGGGCTCCATATATTTT.

This clonotype was recorded at least ten times. V and J are TRBV20-1 and TRBJ2-2, with D perhaps matching TRBD2 (5 bases). The V gene's germline CDR1 is DFQATT and CDR2 SNEGSKA (reference sequence). This CDR3 region has 14 residues. V was clipped by 0 bases and J by 6 bases, with 11 bases between them. The CDR3 DNA sequence: TGCAGTGCTAGAGATCCGGGATCAGCCGGGGAGCTGTTTTTT. This codes for CSARDPGSAGELFF.